This is a list of T cell receptor beta chains from one sample in a study of tumor-infiltrating lymphocytes in primary liver carcinoma. TCRdb processed the multiplex PCR reads anew with MiXCR; each CDR3 protein has one entry. Here the sample spans 90,000 to 150,000 distinct CDR3 sequences, around 70% being singletons. Sequencing was carried out using tumor-adjacent normal liver tissue. The receptor source for this set is a woman aged 55-75 years with primary liver carcinoma and hepatitis B virus infection. Each CDR3 is given with its conserved first and last residue. The D gene is left open where the match is weak. Expanded clones get a size class; other rows say once, few or many, or leave the size out.

size,J,V,D,DNA,CDR3
-,TRBJ2-7,TRBV5-6,TRBD1,TGTGCCAACACCTTCGACAGGGGAAATTACGAGCAGCACTTC,CANTFDRGNYEQHF
-,TRBJ2-5,TRBV11-2,-,TGTGCTAGCGGCCTCACGTGGGTACAAGAGACCCAGTACTTC,CASGLTWVQETQYF
-,TRBJ2-7,TRBV30,-,TGTGCCTGGAGTTGGGGCAGGGGGCGGGAGCCGTGCTTC,CAWSWGRGREPCF
many,TRBJ2-4,TRBV28,TRBD2,TGTGCCAGCAGTTCTCCAGGACTAGCCATCAACAAAAACATTCAGTACTTC,CASSSPGLAINKNIQYF
-,TRBJ2-3,TRBV11-2,TRBD1,TGTGCAAGCAGCTTAGACAGGGCTGATATGCAGTATTTT,CASSLDRADMQYF
-,TRBJ2-7,TRBV6-6,-,TGTGCCAGCAGAGACGGACTGTCAAGCTCCTACGCGCAGTACTTC,CASRDGLSSSYAQYF
once,TRBJ2-1,TRBV11-2,-,TGTGCCAGCAGCTTAAACCCGACAACGTTCTTCTACGATGAGCAGTTCTTC,CASSLNPTTFFYDEQFF
-,TRBJ2-7,TRBV12-3/TRBV12-4,TRBD1,TGTACCAGCAGTTTTGGACAGGGCATCACCTACGAGCAGTACTTC,CTSSFGQGITYEQYF
many,TRBJ1-5,TRBV12-3/TRBV12-4,-,TGTGCCAGCAGTGGCGGGGGCACCTATCAGCCCCAGCATTTT,CASSGGGTYQPQHF
-,TRBJ2-7,TRBV4-1,TRBD2,TGCGCCAGCAGCCAAGATCGGGGGGGTACTAGCGGGAACTACAAGCAGTACTTC,CASSQDRGGTSGNYKQYF
-,TRBJ2-3,TRBV6-1,-,TGTGCCACCGTGACTACGCCTAGGGATATGCAGTATTTT,CATVTTPRDMQYF
-,TRBJ2-7,TRBV20-1,TRBD1,TGCAGTGCTAGACCCGGGACAGGGAGCCACGAGCAGTACTTC,CSARPGTGSHEQYF
once,TRBJ2-1,TRBV4-2,TRBD2,TGTGCCAGCAGCCAAGTCCAAGCGGGAGACTTCTACAATGAGCATTTCTTC,CASSQVQAGDFYNEHFF
-,TRBJ2-7,TRBV5-5,-,TGTGCCAGCACCAGCGTTAAGGGCGAGCGGTGCTTC,CASTSVKGERCF
-,TRBJ1-2,TRBV29-1,TRBD1,TGCAGCGTTGAATTGGTGCCGAGACAGGGAAACTATGGCTACACCTTC,CSVELVPRQGNYGYTF
many,TRBJ1-5,TRBV12-3/TRBV12-4,TRBD1,TGTGCCAGCAGTCCCCCAGGGGGTCAGCCCCAGCATTTT,CASSPPGGQPQHF
many,TRBJ2-1,TRBV6-5,-,TGTGCCAGCGGGCCCCGGGTTCGAGCGGGTCGCTACAATGAGCAGTTCTTC,CASGPRVRAGRYNEQFF
-,TRBJ2-7,TRBV4-2,-,TGTGCCAGCAGTCGGACGGACAGTTCCTACGAGCAGTACTTC,CASSRTDSSYEQYF
-,TRBJ2-1,TRBV12-3/TRBV12-4,TRBD2,TGTACCAGCAATTTTAGCGGGAGCTCCTACAATGAGCAGTTCTTC,CTSNFSGSSYNEQFF
many,TRBJ1-2,TRBV13,-,TGTGCCAGCAGCGTAGGGCCCCTTACAAGGGTCTTCTTCTTC,CASSVGPLTRVFFF
-,TRBJ1-1,TRBV28,-,TGTGCCAGCAGTTTCCCAGGCGAAGATTTCTTT,CASSFPGEDFF
-,TRBJ2-3,TRBV18,TRBD2,TGTGCCAGCTCACCACGCGCAAGCGGGAGCGCAGATACGCAGTATTTT,CASSPRASGSADTQYF
-,TRBJ2-1,TRBV12-3/TRBV12-4,TRBD2,TGTGCCAGCAGTACAACGGTCGGGGGAGGGAGGAATGTCCACAATGAGCGGTTCTTC,CASSTTVGGGRNVHNERFF
-,TRBJ1-1,TRBV7-3,-,TGTGGCGGCAGCTTAGGGGGGTACACTGAAGCTTTCTTT,CGGSLGGYTEAFF
-,TRBJ2-3,TRBV6-6,TRBD1,TGTGCCAGCATCAGGCAGGGGGATACGCGGTATTTT,CASIRQGDTRYF
-,TRBJ1-2,TRBV4-1,-,TGCGCCAGCAGCGATAGCTATGGCTTCACTTTC,CASSDSYGFTF
-,TRBJ1-2,TRBV4-1,-,TGCGCCAGCAGCCAAGAAATTGGGTCAATGTCCTATGGCTACACCTTC,CASSQEIGSMSYGYTF
-,TRBJ2-1,TRBV6-1,TRBD2,TGTGCCAGCAGTGAGACTAGCGGGAGCCACAATGAGCGGTTCTTC,CASSETSGSHNERFF
once,TRBJ2-1,TRBV5-6,-,TGTGCCAGTAGCTTGGAGAAGAAACGGATTTTCGGCAATGAGCAGTTCTTC,CASSLEKKRIFGNEQFF
-,TRBJ2-7,TRBV5-4,-,TGTTCCAGCAGCTTGTCTGACTCGGGACTTCGCTACGAGCAGTACTTC,CSSSLSDSGLRYEQYF
-,TRBJ2-7,TRBV28,TRBD1,TGTGCCAGCAGAGAAACCGGGACAGGGATCTACGAGCACTACTTC,CASRETGTGIYEHYF
-,TRBJ2-5,TRBV11-2,TRBD1,TGTGCCAGCAGCCGCGTGTCGGGACAGGCTACCCAAGAGACCCAGTACTTC,CASSRVSGQATQETQYF
-,TRBJ1-5,TRBV6-1,-,TGTGCCAGCAGTGGCCCCTGGGGAAGGCCCCAGCATTTT,CASSGPWGRPQHF
-,TRBJ2-7,TRBV5-8,-,TGTGCCAGCAGCTTGGTGGGACCGACCTACGAGCAGTACTTC,CASSLVGPTYEQYF
many,TRBJ1-5,TRBV6-5,-,TGTGCCAGCAGTTCCGGCGTCAATCAGCCCCAGCATTTT,CASSSGVNQPQHF
many,TRBJ1-1,TRBV12-3/TRBV12-4,-,TGTGCCAGCAGTTTATGGGGGATGAACACTGAAGCTTTCTTT,CASSLWGMNTEAFF
few,TRBJ2-2,TRBV11-2,-,TGTGCCAGCAGCTTAGCCGTCGCAGCGGCGACCGGGGAGCTGTTTTTT,CASSLAVAAATGELFF
-,TRBJ2-1,TRBV11-2,-,TGTGCCAACAGCTTAGGGTCTAGGGGTTACAATGAGCAGTTCTTC,CANSLGSRGYNEQFF
-,TRBJ1-4,TRBV28,-,TGTGCCACAACAGACTGGAAGTCGGTGAAACTGTTTTTT,CATTDWKSVKLFF
many,TRBJ2-1,TRBV4-2,-,TGTGCCAGCAGCCAAGGCAGTGAGCAGTTCTTC,CASSQGSEQFF
-,TRBJ2-5,TRBV29-1,TRBD2,TGCAGCGTGGGTCGTAGCGGGAGTTGGGAGACCCAGTACTTT,CSVGRSGSWETQYF